This T cell receptor (beta chain) came from a study of CD4 T cells in relation to SARS-CoV-2 and coronaviruses. Profiling relied on immunoSEQ multiplex PCR, and the TCRdb table lists in-frame clones only, not all of them. The sample has about 70,000 clones; around 86% are singletons. The trim removed 4 bases at V and 7 bases at J, leaving 12 bases unmatched. Germline V lookup: CDR1 SGHRS, CDR2 YFSETQ. The CDR3 totals 15 residues. CD4+ T cells from unexposed donors were obtained before the COVID-19 pandemic (2011-2018). Findings of the study overall: Crossreactivity was assessed only for spike protein, not other viral proteins.

Details on this clone: Its cognate antigen is unknown.

This TCR came from a human donor in good health. The chain links TRBV5-1 to TRBJ2-5; TRBD2 matches 8 bases. The sequenced sample consisted of memory CD4+ T cells from PBMCs. In DNA, the CDR3 is TGCGCCAGCAGCCCCGAAGCGGGAGCCTGGGGGACCCAGTACTTC. As protein: CASSPEAGAWGTQYF.